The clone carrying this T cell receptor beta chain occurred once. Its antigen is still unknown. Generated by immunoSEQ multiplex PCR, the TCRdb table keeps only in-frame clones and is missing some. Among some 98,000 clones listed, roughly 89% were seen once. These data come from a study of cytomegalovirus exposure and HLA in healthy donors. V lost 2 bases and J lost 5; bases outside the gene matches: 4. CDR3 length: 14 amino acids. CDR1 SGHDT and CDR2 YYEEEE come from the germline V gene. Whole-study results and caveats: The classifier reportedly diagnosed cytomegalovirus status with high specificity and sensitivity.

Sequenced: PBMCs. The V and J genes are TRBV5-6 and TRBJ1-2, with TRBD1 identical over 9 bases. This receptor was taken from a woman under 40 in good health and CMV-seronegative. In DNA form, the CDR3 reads TGTGCCAGCAGCTTACAGGGGGCAGGTTATGGCTACACCTTC. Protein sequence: CASSLQGAGYGYTF.